These T cell receptor beta chains were read from a single sample in a study of radiation and T cells in renal cell carcinoma. Assay used: immunoSEQ multiplex PCR; TCRdb lists only in-frame clones, some missing. The data contain roughly 120,000 clones, 80% to 90% of them singletons. This specimen consisted of blood, obtained from a patient whose treatment included radiotherapy and nephrectomy. The source of these receptors is a woman aged 60-75 years with renal cell carcinoma. CDR3s include the opening cysteine and the closing phenylalanine or tryptophan. D genes are given only for firm matches. The size entry is marked missing in some rows and otherwise reads once, few, many or a size class.

cdr3_nt,cdr3_aa,v_call,j_call,d_call,clone_size
TGTGCCAGCAGCCCCGACAGGTCTTCCTTAGACTATGGCTACACCTTC,CASSPDRSSLDYGYTF,TRBV9,TRBJ1-2,-,-
TGTGCCAGCAGCTATACTCCGGACAGTCAATCTAATTCACCCCTCCACTTT,CASSYTPDSQSNSPLHF,TRBV7-9,TRBJ1-6,-,-
TGTGCCAGTAGTATTCAGGCTAGTCAGCCCCAGCATTTT,CASSIQASQPQHF,TRBV19,TRBJ1-5,-,-
TGTGCCAGCAGCGTCCGACAGGGGCCCAGGACCGATGAGCAGTTCTTC,CASSVRQGPRTDEQFF,TRBV9,TRBJ2-1,TRBD1,-
TGTGCCTGGAGTGGGGGGCTGGGCGAGACCCAGTACTTC,CAWSGGLGETQYF,TRBV30,TRBJ2-5,-,-
TGTGCCAGCAGGAGTTCCGGGACGGGGAACACTGAAGCTTTCTTT,CASRSSGTGNTEAFF,TRBV2,TRBJ1-1,-,few
TGTGCCAGCAGGGAACGGGGGGCCCACACAGATACGCAGTATTTT,CASRERGAHTDTQYF,TRBV2,TRBJ2-3,-,-
TGTGCCAGCAGCTTGCGCGGGGGGTATAATTCACCCCTCCACTTT,CASSLRGGYNSPLHF,TRBV5-4,TRBJ1-6,-,once
TGTGCCAGCAGCCCCGGGACAGGGGGAGCCTATGGCTACACCTTC,CASSPGTGGAYGYTF,TRBV13,TRBJ1-2,TRBD1,-
TGTGCCAGCAGTTTAAGGGGGGTTTCATGGGATAGCAATCAGCCCCAGCATTTT,CASSLRGVSWDSNQPQHF,TRBV27,TRBJ1-5,-,-
TGTGCCAGCAGAACAGGGGAAGGTGGCTACACCTTC,CASRTGEGGYTF,TRBV6-6,TRBJ1-2,TRBD1,-
TGTGCCAGCAGGAGGGACAGCTCCTACGAGCAGTACTTC,CASRRDSSYEQYF,TRBV6-5,TRBJ2-7,TRBD1,few
TGTGCCAGCAGCCAAGGAGGGCAACCAACCTACGAGCAGTACTTC,CASSQGGQPTYEQYF,TRBV4-2,TRBJ2-7,-,-